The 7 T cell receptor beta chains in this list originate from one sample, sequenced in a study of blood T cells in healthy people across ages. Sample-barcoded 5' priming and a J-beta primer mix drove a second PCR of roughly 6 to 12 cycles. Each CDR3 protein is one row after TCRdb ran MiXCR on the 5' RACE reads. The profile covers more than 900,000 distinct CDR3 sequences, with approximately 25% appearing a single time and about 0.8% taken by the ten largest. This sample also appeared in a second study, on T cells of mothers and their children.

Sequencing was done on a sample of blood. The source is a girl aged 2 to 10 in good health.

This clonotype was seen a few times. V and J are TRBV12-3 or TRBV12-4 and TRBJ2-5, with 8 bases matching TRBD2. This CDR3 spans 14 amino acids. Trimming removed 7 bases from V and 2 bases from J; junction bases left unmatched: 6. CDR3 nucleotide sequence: TGTGCCAGCAAAATAGCGGGAAGTCAAGAGACCCAGTACTTC. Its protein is CASKIAGSQETQYF.

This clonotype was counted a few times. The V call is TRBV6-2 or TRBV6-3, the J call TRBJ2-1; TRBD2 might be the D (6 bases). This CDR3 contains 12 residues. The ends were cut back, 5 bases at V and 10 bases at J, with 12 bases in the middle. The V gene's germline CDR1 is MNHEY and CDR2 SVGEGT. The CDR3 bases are TGTGCCAGCAGTGGCCCGGCGGGGGAGCAGTTCTTC. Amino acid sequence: CASSGPAGEQFF.

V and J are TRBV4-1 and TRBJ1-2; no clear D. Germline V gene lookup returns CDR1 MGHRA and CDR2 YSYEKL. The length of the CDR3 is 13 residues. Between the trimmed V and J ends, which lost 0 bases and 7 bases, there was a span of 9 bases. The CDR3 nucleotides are TGCGCCAGCAGCCAAGAGCTCGGAGGTGGCTACACCTTC. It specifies CASSQELGGGYTF.

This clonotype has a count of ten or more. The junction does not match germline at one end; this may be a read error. CDR3 DNA: TGCGCCAGCAGCTTGTCCGATGAGCAGTTCTTC. Amino acid sequence: CASSLSDEQFF. The chain joins TRBV27 to TRBJ2-1; D remains unclear. The CDR3 totals 11 residues. Germline assignment: CDR1 MNHEY and CDR2 SMNVEV (reference sequence).

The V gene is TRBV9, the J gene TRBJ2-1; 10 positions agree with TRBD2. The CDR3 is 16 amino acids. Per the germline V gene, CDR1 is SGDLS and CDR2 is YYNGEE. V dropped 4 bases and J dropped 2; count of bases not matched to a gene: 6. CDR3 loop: CASSIRSGRAYNEQFF. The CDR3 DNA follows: TGTGCCAGCAGCATCAGGAGCGGGAGGGCCTACAATGAGCAGTTCTTC.

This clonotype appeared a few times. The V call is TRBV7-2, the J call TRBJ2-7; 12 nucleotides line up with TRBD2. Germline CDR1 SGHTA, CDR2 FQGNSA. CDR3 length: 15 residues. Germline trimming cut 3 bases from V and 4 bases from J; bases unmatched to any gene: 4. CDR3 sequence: CASSFLAGGPYEQYF. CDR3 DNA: TGTGCCAGCAGCTTTCTAGCGGGGGGGCCATACGAGCAGTACTTC.

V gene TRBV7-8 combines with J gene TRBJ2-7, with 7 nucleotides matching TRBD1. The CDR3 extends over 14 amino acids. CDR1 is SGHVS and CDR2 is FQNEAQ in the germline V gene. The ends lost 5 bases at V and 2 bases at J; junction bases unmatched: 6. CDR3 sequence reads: CASSDTGVAYEQYF. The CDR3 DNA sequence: TGTGCCAGCAGCGACACAGGGGTAGCCTACGAGCAGTACTTC.